This T cell receptor (beta chain) emerged from a study of cytomegalovirus exposure and HLA in healthy donors. Findings and limits, study-wide: Some TCR beta chains (more than 150 of them) were listed as cytomegalovirus-associated.

There are 16 residues in the CDR3. Looked up from germline, CDR1 is SGHNT and CDR2 is YENEEA. V lost 5 bases to trimming and J lost 2 bases; unmatched junction nucleotides: 8. Notes on this clone: Its specificity is unknown.

Sequencing used immunoSEQ multiplex PCR; TCRdb keeps in-frame clones, though not all of them. The table has 100,000 to 150,000 clones, roughly 89% seen once. Sequencing was done on a sample of PBMCs. V gene TRBV11-3 combines with J gene TRBJ2-1; 8 nucleotides align to TRBD1. This TCR was recovered from a woman between 18 and 30 years old in good health and CMV-seronegative. The CDR3 region is CASSPRDRRAYNEQFF. Written as DNA, the CDR3 is TGTGCCAGCAGCCCCCGGGACAGGCGGGCCTACAATGAGCAGTTCTTC.